Shown below are 19 T cell receptor beta chains from a single sample sequenced in a study of identical twins. TCRdb processed the 5' RACE reads anew with MiXCR; each CDR3 protein has one entry. This table holds hundreds of thousands of distinct CDR3 sequences, around 24% found once. This sample also belongs to another study, concerning T cells expressing NK-cell markers.

Input material: CD4+ T cells sorted from blood. These receptors all stem from a young woman in good health.

This clonotype was observed a handful of times. This chain connects TRBV20-1 to TRBJ1-2; D call uncertain. The CDR3 covers 14 residues. Germline V gene data show CDR1 as DFQATT and CDR2 as SNEGSKA (reference sequence). Trimming removed 0 bases at V and 4 bases at J, with 12 bases between. The chain's CDR3 is CSAREVGRSYGYTF. CDR3 DNA: TGCAGTGCTAGAGAAGTCGGCCGGTCCTATGGCTACACCTTC.

The rearrangement joins TRBV5-1 to TRBJ1-5; D unresolved. Germline V gene data show CDR1 as SGHRS and CDR2 as YFSETQ. This CDR3 is built from 15 residues. Trimming removed 4 bases at V and 4 bases at J, with 15 bases between. The CDR3, as DNA: TGCGCCAGCAGCCGAGAACCGGGCAAGAATCAGCCCCAGCATTTT. This translates into CASSREPGKNQPQHF.

The chain employs TRBV10-2 and TRBJ1-2; D gene unclear. The V and J ends lost 6 bases and 0 bases respectively, with 11 bases between them. This CDR3 contains 14 residues. Germline CDR1 is WSHSY and CDR2 is SAAADI. CDR3 DNA sequence: TGCGCCAGCAGCTGGACCACTTCTAACTATGGCTACACCTTC. The encoded protein is CASSWTTSNYGYTF.

The rearrangement uses TRBV12-3 or TRBV12-4 and TRBJ2-5, with 10 nucleotides matching TRBD1. The CDR3 spans 15 residues. V trimming: 4 bases; J trimming: 5 bases; junction bases outside the gene matches: 7. For the CDR3, the DNA is TGTGCCAGCAGTTCGGGACAGGGGATGTCCGAGACCCAGTACTTC. Encoded protein: CASSSGQGMSETQYF.

This clonotype was picked up a small number of times. An end of the junction does not agree with germline; a read error may underlie this. The rearrangement links TRBV6-1 to TRBJ2-1; 8 bases agree with TRBD2. The length of the CDR3 is 15 residues. The V gene's germline CDR1 is MNHNS and CDR2 SASEGT. The CDR3 region is CASSKAGVSYNEQFF. The CDR3 DNA is TGTGCCAGCAGTAAAGCGGGAGTAAGCTACAATGAGCAGTTCTTC.

This clonotype has more than one count but fewer than ten. This chain links TRBV20-1 with TRBJ2-5, with D unclear. The CDR3 contains 12 residues. CDR1 DFQATT and CDR2 SNEGSKA come from the germline V gene (reference sequence). CDR3 DNA sequence: TGCAGCTTCAAGCCCCAGCCGATGTTCCAGTACTTC. This translates into CSFKPQPMFQYF.

This chain uses TRBV7-2 with TRBJ2-3; D is possibly TRBD2 (6 bases). The CDR3 sequence is 17 residues long. Germline V lookup: CDR1 SGHTA, CDR2 FQGNSA. The germline V and J ends were trimmed by 3 bases and 6 bases, with 22 bases remaining between them. DNA for the CDR3: TGTGCCAGCAGCTTGGGGCGATGGCTTGGGGGGATGGATACGCAGTATTTT. Translated, it gives CASSLGRWLGGMDTQYF.

This clonotype turned up a few times. The chain employs TRBV20-1 and TRBJ2-4, with 14 bases fitting TRBD2. The CDR3 consists of 15 residues. Trimming removed 6 bases from V and 3 bases from J; junction bases left unmatched: 4. The germline CDR1 and CDR2 sequences are DFQATT and SNEGSKA (reference sequence). CDR3 in amino acids: CSAGTSGSGKNIQYF. CDR3 nucleotides: TGCAGTGCCGGGACTAGCGGGAGTGGCAAAAACATTCAGTACTTC.

This clonotype has more than one count but fewer than ten. The V gene is TRBV6-5, the J gene TRBJ1-2; 7 bases fit TRBD1. The V gene's germline CDR1 is MNHEY and CDR2 SVGAGI. This CDR3 contains 14 residues. The junction had 4 bases not matched to a gene; V was cut back by 4 bases and J by 2 bases. The CDR3 is CASSSLTGNYGYTF. The CDR3 DNA is TGTGCCAGCAGTTCACTGACAGGGAACTATGGCTACACCTTC.

The J gene is TRBJ2-1, the V gene TRBV7-9; possible D gene TRBD2, 5 bases. The V and J ends lost 2 bases and 11 bases respectively, with 13 bases between them. Germline CDR1 SEHNR, CDR2 FQNEAQ (reference sequence). The CDR3 length is 13 residues. CDR3 bases: TGTGCCAGCAGCTTAAGAGGGCTAGTAAAGCAGTTCTTC. Translating gives CASSLRGLVKQFF. Based on the CDR3 plus reference TRBV7-9 and TRBJ2-1, the full variable domain is DTGVSQNPRHKITKRGQNVTFRCDPISEHNRLYWYRQTLGQGPEFLTYFQNEAQLEKSRLLSDRFSAERPKGSFSTLEIQRTEQGDSAMYLCASSLRGLVKQFFGPGTRLTVL.

The table lists this clonotype with many counts. This chain uses TRBV7-8 with TRBJ2-2; no clear D. This CDR3 contains 15 residues. The germline gives CDR1 SGHVS, CDR2 FQNEAQ. Trimming shortened V by 2 bases and J by 5 bases, and 12 bases separated the two germline ends. CDR3 region: CASSLLPERTGELFF. The DNA of the CDR3 is TGTGCCAGCAGCTTACTACCTGAACGTACCGGGGAGCTGTTTTTT.

The gene calls are TRBV9 and TRBJ2-5; D may be TRBD2 (5 bases). The CDR3 has 13 amino acids. Trimming cost V 1 base and J 4 bases, with 8 bases left between them. Germline CDR1 and CDR2: SGDLS and YYNGEE. The CDR3 nucleotides are TGTGCCAGCAGCGTAAGAGGAGGAGAGACCCAGTACTTC. As protein: CASSVRGGETQYF.

This chain connects TRBV29-1 to TRBJ2-1; 9 nucleotides match TRBD1. Germline V lookup: CDR1 SQVTM, CDR2 ANQGSEA. The CDR3 runs 14 residues. Trimming at V came to 6 bases and at J to 7 bases, leaving 10 bases not matched to a gene. The CDR3: CSVPDRGISNEQFF. Here the CDR3 DNA reads TGCAGCGTACCCGACAGGGGGATCAGTAATGAGCAGTTCTTC.

With regard to this clonotype: Relative to the germline gene, one junction end is altered; a read error may explain this. The V call is TRBV7-7, the J call TRBJ2-7, with D hard to call. Per the germline V gene, CDR1 is SSHAT and CDR2 is FNYEAQ (reference sequence). The CDR3 sequence is 12 residues long. In nucleotides, the CDR3 is TGTGCTAGCAGCTGTGATATGGACGAGCAGTACTTC. It is translated as CASSCDMDEQYF.

In its sample, this clonotype was seen a few times. The V gene is TRBV7-2, the J gene TRBJ1-5; D possibly corresponds to TRBD1 (5 bases). The CDR3 is 14 residues long. Trimming took off 2 bases at V and 3 bases at J, with 8 bases between the two ends. Germline CDR1 and CDR2: SGHTA and FQGNSA. CDR3 DNA sequence: TGTGCCAGCAGCTTAAGAGGGGACAATCAGCCCCAGCATTTT. Translating it yields CASSLRGDNQPQHF.

The CDR3 DNA reads as TGCAGTGCTAGCGGGGGACGGGACTATGGCTACACCTTC. Protein product: CSASGGRDYGYTF. V and J are TRBV20-1 and TRBJ1-2; weak D call: TRBD1 (5 bases). The CDR3 is made up of 13 amino acids. CDR1 and CDR2 (germline): DFQATT, SNEGSKA (reference sequence). The V gene lost 3 bases and the J gene lost 3 bases, with 11 bases spanning the gap.

This clonotype appeared a few times. The CDR3 sequence is CASSLRGSEQYF. The CDR3 coding sequence is TGTGCCAGCAGCTTACGGGGTTCCGAGCAGTACTTC. This chain connects TRBV7-9 to TRBJ2-7; D might be TRBD2 (5 bases). V gave up 2 bases and J gave up 6 bases, with 8 bases separating them. CDR1 and CDR2 (germline): SEHNR, FQNEAQ (reference sequence). CDR3 size: 12 residues.

This clonotype was observed many times. The CDR3 loop reads CASSKAGGADTQYF. DNA of the CDR3: TGTGCCAGCAGCAAAGCGGGAGGGGCAGATACGCAGTATTTT. The V and J genes are TRBV2 and TRBJ2-3, with 10 positions matching TRBD2. Germline loops: CDR1 SNHLY, CDR2 FYNNEI. V was clipped by 6 bases and J by 4 bases; unmatched bases: 4. CDR3 size: 14 residues. The entire variable domain, with the rest obtained from reference TRBV2 and TRBJ2-3, is as follows: EPEVTQTPSHQVTQMGQEVILRCVPISNHLYFYWYRQILGQKVEFLVSFYNNEISEKSEIFDDQFSVERPDGSNFTLKIRSTKLEDSAMYFCASSKAGGADTQYFGPGTRLTVL.

The chain has TRBV20-1 and TRBJ2-3; 7 nucleotides match TRBD2. Unmatched junction bases numbered 12, after V lost 5 bases and J lost 4 bases. This CDR3 has 15 amino acids. Germline CDR1 and CDR2: DFQATT and SNEGSKA (reference sequence). CDR3 nucleotide sequence: TGCAGTGCTGGCAAACCGGGGAGGGTCGCAGATACGCAGTATTTT. Its translation: CSAGKPGRVADTQYF.